This TCR beta chain stems from a study of regulatory T cells in long-lasting Graves disease. The overall study: Antithyroid drugs had been taken under 3 months by newly diagnosed Graves' patients. Regarding the study as a whole: More public clonotypes were shared by persistent patients (approximately 3,000) than by new patients (about 970).

This clonotype was seen repeatedly, ten times or more. What it binds is unknown. Arm-PCR with iRepertoire HTBI primers amplified the CDR3 regions for these TCR beta libraries. TCRdb reprocessed the multiplex PCR reads with MiXCR, giving one entry per CDR3 protein. The sample has under 800,000 distinct CDR3 sequences; approximately 15% are singletons. Time point meaning: newly diagnosed GD, antithyroid drugs for less than 3 months. From PBMCs, RNA was extracted and then used to make the TCR library. V gave up 4 bases and J gave up 6 bases; unmatched junction bases: 7. Germline V gives CDR1 SGHRS, CDR2 YFSETQ. CDR3 length equals 16 residues. These sequences were also reported in another study, on T cells in Graves' hyperthyroidism and ophthalmopathy. This second study notes: The model forecast ophthalmopathy, anticipating it by a median roughly 6 months before onset.

Here the sequenced sample was peripheral blood mononuclear cells (PBMCs), taken at new diagnosis, from a patient treated with antithyroid drugs. This receptor was identified in a young woman with Graves disease. This sequence joins TRBV5-1 and TRBJ2-3; 14 positions agree with TRBD2. The CDR3 is CASSKGLAGVMDTQYF. The CDR3 DNA reads TGCGCCAGCAGCAAGGGACTAGCGGGAGTGATGGATACGCAGTATTTT.